This T cell receptor (beta chain) was documented in a study of blood T cell repertoires in COVID-19. Looking at the study overall: COVID-19 samples collected from the United States, Italy and Spain covered acute and convalescent phases. PBMCs, B-cell-depleted T cells, or T cells provided the cDNA or gDNA that made up the material.

Original handling: Scientists estimated how many nucleated cells there were by amplifying reference gene primers. Clones were read by immunoSEQ multiplex PCR, and TCRdb kept only the in-frame ones, dropping some. V and J calls and clone size are as listed in that table; D and trimming were resolved from the DNA. The data hold 250,000 to 400,000 clones, with around 88% observed a single time. During active infection, Seattle patients enrolled and were then monitored through disease. The V gene's germline CDR1 is SNHLY and CDR2 FYNNEI. The CDR3 contains 14 residues. V lost 7 bases and J 0 bases, leaving 11 bases between the germline ends. This clone was seen once.

The rearrangement links TRBV2 to TRBJ2-3; the D gene is possibly TRBD1 (5 bases). The sequence came from a woman between 25 and 40 years old with COVID-19, enrolled during active disease. Sequencing input: peripheral blood. The CDR3 reads CASTRTFSTDTQYF. CDR3 DNA: TGTGCCAGCACCAGGACATTTAGCACAGATACGCAGTATTTT.